This T cell receptor beta chain was recorded in a study of cytomegalovirus exposure and HLA in healthy donors. Use of 60 Vbeta and 13 Jbeta primers characterized the PCR. TCRdb keeps only in-frame clones here, not all; method: immunoSEQ multiplex PCR. The table lists over 150,000 clones, 77% of them singletons. Between the trimmed V and J ends, which lost 2 bases and 7 bases, there was a span of 9 bases. CDR1 is MNHEY and CDR2 is SVGAGI in the germline V gene. The CDR3 extends over 13 amino acids. V gene TRBV6-5 combines with J gene TRBJ2-1; a weak D match, TRBD2 (5 bases). The specimen sequenced was PBMCs. This receptor was taken from a man aged 25-45 years in good health and CMV-seropositive. CDR3 DNA: TGTGCCAGCAGTTACACGGGCGGGAATGAGCAGTTCTTC. Amino acids: CASSYTGGNEQFF.